This entry lists 10 T cell receptor beta chains sequenced from one sample in a study of blood T cell repertoires in COVID-19. Only in-frame clones appear in the TCRdb table, and some are missing; sequencing was by immunoSEQ multiplex PCR. There are 200,000 to 250,000 clones in the sample; roughly 90% occur only once, and 2% to 2.5% lies in the top ten. The sequenced sample was peripheral blood. All receptors come from a woman in her forties or fifties with acute or convalescent COVID-19.

The chain combines TRBV4-1 with TRBJ1-1, with TRBD1 identical over 7 bases. This CDR3 has 16 amino acids. CDR1 and CDR2 (germline): MGHRA, YSYEKL. Unmatched junction bases numbered 11, after V lost 3 bases and J lost 4 bases. The DNA for the CDR3 is TGCGCCAGCAGCCAGGTCGGGACAGACGTTTTCACTGAAGCTTTCTTT. As protein: CASSQVGTDVFTEAFF.

The chain employs TRBV27 and TRBJ2-1, with 8 positions matching TRBD2. CDR1 and CDR2 from the germline V gene are MNHEY and SMNVEV (reference sequence). With 2 bases clipped from V and 7 bases from J, the junction kept 7 bases outside the gene matches. This CDR3 comprises 15 residues. The CDR3 region is CASSLIAGFTNEQFF. The DNA of the CDR3 is TGTGCCAGCAGTTTAATAGCGGGATTTACGAATGAGCAGTTCTTC.

V is TRBV11-3 and J is TRBJ1-1; no definite D call. This CDR3 is built from 14 residues. Germline V gene data show CDR1 as SGHNT and CDR2 as YENEEA. V lost 3 bases, J lost 4 bases, and 12 bases lay in between. Here the CDR3 DNA reads TGTGCCAGCAGCTTTAAGGGAGGGATCACTGAAGCTTTCTTT. Its protein product is CASSFKGGITEAFF.

The chain combines TRBV9 with TRBJ2-7; possible D gene TRBD1, 5 bases. V lost 4 bases to trimming and J lost 10 bases, with 18 bases between them. CDR3 size: 13 residues. Germline V CDR1 and CDR2: SGDLS, YYNGEE. In DNA, the CDR3 is TGTGCCAGCAGCCAGACCTCTGGGCAGGGACAGTACTTC. The encoded protein is CASSQTSGQGQYF.

The CDR3 DNA reads as TGTGCCAGCAGCTTAGGAGCGGGGCACACCGGGGAGCTGTTTTTT. Residues: CASSLGAGHTGELFF. The V gene is TRBV11-3, the J gene TRBJ2-2, with 7 bases matching TRBD2. This CDR3 has 15 residues. V gave up 1 base and J gave up 3 bases; unmatched junction bases: 2. Per the germline V gene, CDR1 is SGHNT and CDR2 is YENEEA.

J is TRBJ1-5 and V is TRBV27; 10 bases align to TRBD1. The CDR3 spans 16 residues. Germline trimming cut 6 bases from V and 3 bases from J; bases unmatched to any gene: 8. Germline V gene lookup returns CDR1 MNHEY and CDR2 SMNVEV (reference sequence). The CDR3 bases are TGTGCCAGCAGGGGCCGGGGACAGGGGAACAATCAGCCCCAGCATTTT. Translating gives CASRGRGQGNNQPQHF.

The V gene is TRBV5-1, the J gene TRBJ2-1; D is unclear. The germline V gene encodes CDR1 SGHRS and CDR2 YFSETQ. The CDR3 runs to 15 residues. V lost 5 bases, J lost 7 bases, and 19 bases lay in between. CDR3 in DNA: TGCGCCAGCAGGCCGGATCGAGGTACAAGGAATGAGCAGTTCTTC. Its translation is CASRPDRGTRNEQFF.

The chain couples TRBV11-3 to TRBJ1-6; 7 bases agree with TRBD1. The CDR3 spans 15 residues. Germline CDR1 reads SGHNT; CDR2 reads YENEEA. J gave up 8 bases and V 2 bases, and 6 bases lay outside the gene matches. CDR3 residues: CASSLQQGEYSPLHF. The CDR3 coding sequence is TGTGCCAGCAGCTTACAGCAGGGGGAATATTCACCCCTCCACTTT.

J is TRBJ1-3 and V is TRBV5-6; possible D gene TRBD1, 6 bases. The CDR3 spans 14 residues. The V end lost 4 bases, the J end lost 2 bases, and 10 bases lay between the germline ends. Germline CDR1 reads SGHDT; CDR2 reads YYEEEE. DNA of the CDR3: TGTGCCAGCAGCCATACAGGGACTGGAAACACCATATATTTT. Protein product: CASSHTGTGNTIYF.

The V call is TRBV25-1, the J call TRBJ2-3, with 11 bases fitting TRBD2. After removal of 6 bases from V and 5 bases from J, the junction contained 4 bases not matched to a gene. CDR1 is MGHDK, CDR2 SYGVNS, per germline. This CDR3 is 14 amino acids long. The CDR3 coding sequence is TGTGCCAGCAGGACTAGCGGGACCGGAGATACGCAGTATTTT. It is translated as CASRTSGTGDTQYF.